This is a list of T cell receptor beta chains from one sample in a study of blood T cell repertoires in COVID-19. Assay: immunoSEQ multiplex PCR; the TCRdb copy retains only in-frame clones and omits some. The table records tens of thousands of clones, 84% of them present only once. Specimen: peripheral blood. The receptors were sampled from a man between 65 and 85 years old with acute or convalescent COVID-19. Each CDR3 is given with its conserved first and last residue. D genes are given only for firm matches. Clone size, where shown, is once, few, many, or a class for clones that have expanded.

size | D | J | V | CDR3 | DNA
many | . | TRBJ1-1 | TRBV7-6 | CASSREIQGPEAFF | TGTGCCAGCAGCCGAGAGATACAGGGACCCGAAGCTTTCTTT
. | TRBD1 | TRBJ1-3 | TRBV6-1 | CASTKTGDNIYF | TGTGCCAGCACCAAGACAGGGGACAACATATATTTT
few | . | TRBJ2-2 | TRBV2 | CASITGRNTGELFF | TGTGCCAGCATCACAGGCCGGAACACCGGGGAGCTGTTTTTT
. | . | TRBJ1-5 | TRBV28 | CASSFPLLLSRGQPQHF | TGTGCCAGCAGTTTCCCCCTTCTACTGTCTAGGGGTCAGCCCCAGCATTTT
. | TRBD1 | TRBJ2-5 | TRBV5-4 | CASSLPGGISETQYF | TGTGCCAGCAGCTTGCCAGGGGGCATATCTGAGACCCAGTACTTC
. | TRBD1 | TRBJ2-3 | TRBV19 | CASSPRQGRDTQYF | TGTGCCAGTAGTCCTCGACAGGGGCGAGATACGCAGTATTTT
. | TRBD2 | TRBJ2-1 | TRBV5-1 | CASSIRTSGNNEQFF | TGCGCCAGCAGCATTAGGACTAGCGGGAATAATGAGCAGTTCTTC
few | . | TRBJ2-7 | TRBV5-4 | CASSLGQGVGEQYF | TGTGCCAGCAGCTTGGGGCAGGGTGTCGGCGAGCAGTACTTC
few | . | TRBJ1-2 | TRBV12-3/TRBV12-4 | CASSRMLSGLAF | TGTGCCAGCAGTCGAATGCTATCAGGTCTCGCCTTC
. | . | TRBJ1-5 | TRBV21-1 | CASSKALRQGAPRVQPQHF | TGTGCCAGCAGCAAAGCGCTTCGACAGGGTGCCCCCCGGGTTCAGCCCCAGCATTTT
. | TRBD1 | TRBJ2-7 | TRBV7-6 | CASSVGGQGSSYEQYF | TGTGCCAGCAGCGTGGGGGGACAGGGAAGTTCCTACGAGCAGTACTTC
. | . | TRBJ2-3 | TRBV16 | CASSQGGRTDTQYF | TGTGCCAGCAGCCAAGGCGGGCGCACAGATACGCAGTATTTT
. | . | TRBJ2-3 | TRBV6-2/TRBV6-3 | CASSYGGGRTDTQYF | TGTGCCAGCAGTTACGGGGGAGGTCGCACAGATACGCAGTATTTT
. | TRBD1 | TRBJ2-1 | TRBV19 | CASSRGQAPGDEQFF | TGTGCCAGTAGTAGGGGACAGGCGCCAGGGGATGAGCAGTTCTTC
. | TRBD1 | TRBJ2-6 | TRBV19 | CASKTRDSGSGANVLTF | TGTGCCAGTAAAACCCGGGACAGCGGCTCTGGGGCCAACGTCCTGACTTTC
. | . | TRBJ2-1 | TRBV7-3 | CASSRDSNRGEQFF | TGTGCCAGCAGCCGGGACTCCAACCGCGGTGAGCAGTTCTTC
. | TRBD1 | TRBJ1-1 | TRBV3-1/TRBV3-2 | CASSRNRQGLVEAFF | TGTGCCAGCAGCCGCAATCGACAGGGGCTCGTTGAAGCTTTCTTT
once | . | TRBJ1-1 | TRBV5-1 | CASSWGDSNTEAFF | TGCGCCAGCAGCTGGGGGGACTCGAACACTGAAGCTTTCTTT
. | TRBD2 | TRBJ2-3 | TRBV6-5 | CASSLAGVADTQYF | TGTGCCAGCAGCCTAGCGGGAGTGGCAGATACGCAGTATTTT
. | . | TRBJ1-5 | TRBV21-1 | CASSKGPSGQGLNSNQPQHF | TGTGCCAGCAGCAAAGGCCCCTCAGGACAGGGTCTTAATAGCAATCAGCCCCAGCATTTT
. | . | TRBJ1-2 | TRBV2 | CASSEIRGTNYGYTF | TGTGCCAGCAGTGAAATCAGGGGTACTAACTATGGCTACACCTTC
. | TRBD1 | TRBJ1-5 | TRBV28 | CASSPTGQINQPQHF | TGTGCCAGCAGCCCAACGGGACAGATAAATCAGCCCCAGCATTTT
. | . | TRBJ2-7 | TRBV5-6 | CASSSVGADYEQYF | TGTGCCAGCAGCTCCGTTGGGGCCGACTACGAGCAGTACTTC
. | TRBD1 | TRBJ2-7 | TRBV4-2 | CASTLTGQGEYEQYF | TGTGCCAGCACCTTAACAGGACAGGGGGAATACGAGCAGTACTTC
. | TRBD1 | TRBJ1-2 | TRBV6-5 | CASGRGQENYGYTF | TGTGCCAGCGGGAGGGGACAGGAAAACTATGGCTACACCTTC
. | . | TRBJ2-1 | TRBV6-2/TRBV6-3 | CASSFYSHNEQFF | TGTGCCAGCAGTTTTTATAGCCACAATGAGCAGTTCTTC